One and the same sample provided the 14 T cell receptor beta chains below, sequenced in a study of cytotoxic CD8 clonotypes in ibrutinib-treated CLL. The assay was immunoSEQ multiplex PCR, and TCRdb's table has in-frame clones only and misses some. In the table there are 55,000 to 80,000 clones, about nine tenths of which are singletons. The sample was PBMCs, taken after 12 months of ibrutinib treatment. The receptor source for this set is a human donor with chronic lymphocytic leukemia.

V usage is TRBV28 and J usage is TRBJ2-1, with 9 bases identical to TRBD2. V gave up 0 bases and J gave up 8 bases; unmatched junction bases: 8. CDR1 and CDR2 (germline): MDHEN, SYDVKM. The CDR3 loop spans 16 amino acids. DNA for the CDR3: TGTGCCAGCAGTTTATGGGCGGGAGGGCCTTGGGATGAGCAGTTCTTC. Translating it yields CASSLWAGGPWDEQFF. Combining the CDR3 with reference TRBV28 and TRBJ2-1 gives the whole variable domain DVKVTQSSRYLVKRTGEKVFLECVQDMDHENMFWYRQDPGLGLRLIYFSYDVKMKEKGDIPEGYSVSREKKERFSLILESASTNQTSMYLCASSLWAGGPWDEQFFGPGTRLTVL.

The chain is built from TRBV7-9 and TRBJ2-1, with TRBD2 matching 7 bases. The CDR3 runs to 15 residues. V trimming: 5 bases; J trimming: 8 bases; junction bases outside the gene matches: 12. Germline-derived CDR1 and CDR2 are SEHNR and FQNEAQ (reference sequence). DNA for the CDR3: TGTGCCAGCAGCCCCAGTGGGGGGGGTTTCGATGAGCAGTTCTTC. This codes for CASSPSGGGFDEQFF.

A single count supports this clone. The CDR3 sequence is CASSAQTANYGYTF. The CDR3 bases are TGCGCCAGCAGCGCTCAGACAGCTAACTATGGCTACACCTTC. V gene TRBV5-1 combines with J gene TRBJ1-2; maybe TRBD1 (5 bases). Germline assignment: CDR1 SGHRS and CDR2 YFSETQ. The CDR3 extends over 14 amino acids. V lost 4 bases to trimming and J lost 0 bases, with 10 bases between them.

The chain carries TRBV4-1 and TRBJ2-7; no clear D gene. CDR3 length equals 14 residues. The germline V gene has CDR1 MGHRA and CDR2 YSYEKL. The V end lost 1 base, the J end lost 4 bases, and 11 bases lay between the germline ends. CDR3 DNA: TGCGCCAGCAGCCAAGGTTACTCTTATTACGAGCAGTACTTC. It translates to CASSQGYSYYEQYF.

The J gene is TRBJ2-3, the V gene TRBV6-5, with TRBD2 as a possible D gene (6 bases). Germline assignment: CDR1 MNHEY and CDR2 SVGAGI. V was cut by 7 bases and J by 7 bases, with 21 bases left in between. The CDR3 has 15 amino acids. The CDR3 DNA sequence: TGTGCCAGCACAAATTCCCGGTCGGGGGTCAATACGCAGTATTTT. Translating it yields CASTNSRSGVNTQYF.

The genes are TRBV19 and TRBJ1-5; D possibly corresponds to TRBD1 (5 bases). The CDR3 spans 14 residues. The V end was cut by 6 bases, the J end by 6 bases, with 15 bases between. In germline, CDR1 is LNHDA, CDR2 SQIVND (reference sequence). CDR3 nucleotides: TGTGCCAGTAGGGGGGAGCTATACAGTCAGCCCCAGCATTTT. It translates to CASRGELYSQPQHF.

This chain uses TRBV19 with TRBJ2-6; D not certain. The V end was cut by 7 bases, the J end by 2 bases, with 6 bases between. This CDR3 is 13 amino acids long. Per the germline V gene, CDR1 is LNHDA and CDR2 is SQIVND (reference sequence). The CDR3 DNA reads TGTGCCAGTACGGCCGCTGGGGCCAACGTCCTGACTTTC. This codes for CASTAAGANVLTF.

The chain joins TRBV7-3 to TRBJ2-1; TRBD2 matches 9 bases. Germline assignment: CDR1 SGHTA and CDR2 FQGTGA. The junction had 7 bases not matched to a gene; V was cut back by 2 bases and J by 5 bases. There are 16 residues in the CDR3. The CDR3 nucleotides are TGTGCCAGCAGCTTATTTGCGGGAGGGACGAACAATGAGCAGTTCTTC. Translation: CASSLFAGGTNNEQFF. The full variable domain, in which reference TRBV7-3 and TRBJ2-1 provide the parts outside the CDR3, is GAGVSQTPSNKVTEKGKYVELRCDPISGHTALYWYRQSLGQGPEFLIYFQGTGAADDSGLPNDRFFAVRPEGSVSTLKIQRTERGDSAVYLCASSLFAGGTNNEQFFGPGTRLTVL.

This chain links TRBV7-2 with TRBJ1-3; possible D gene TRBD1, 5 bases. Germline CDR1 and CDR2: SGHTA and FQGNSA. CDR3 size: 16 residues. V was shortened by 4 bases and J by 1 base, with 14 bases between the two germline ends. The CDR3 DNA is TGTGCCAGCAGCTACCCGATCGGGGGATCTGGAAACACCATATATTTT. Its translation is CASSYPIGGSGNTIYF.

The rearrangement joins TRBV7-6 to TRBJ2-4; 7 nucleotides agree with TRBD2. The CDR3 has 15 amino acids. The germline V gene encodes CDR1 SGHVS and CDR2 FNYEAQ. The ends lost 1 base at V and 1 base at J; junction bases unmatched: 1. This CDR3 reads CASSLVGGAKNIQYF. The CDR3 nucleotides read TGTGCCAGCAGCTTAGTGGGGGGGGCCAAAAACATTCAGTACTTC.

V and J are TRBV5-4 and TRBJ1-4; D unresolved. The CDR3 extends over 14 amino acids. The ends were cut back, 7 bases at V and 0 bases at J, with 10 bases in the middle. Germline CDR1 reads SGHNT; CDR2 reads YYREEE (reference sequence). The CDR3 nucleotides are TGTGCCAGCCATCGGACGCCAACTAATGAAAAACTGTTTTTT. Translation: CASHRTPTNEKLFF.

V is TRBV6-6 and J is TRBJ2-1; a possible D gene is TRBD2 (6 bases). Trimming left V 11 bases short and J 6 bases short, with 20 bases between. Germline V gene lookup returns CDR1 MNHNY and CDR2 SVGAGI (reference sequence). This CDR3 spans 14 amino acids. The CDR3 DNA is TGTGCCTGCGGAGGGACGGAAGGCTCCAATGAGCAGTTCTTC. Amino acids: CACGGTEGSNEQFF.

The chain couples TRBV6-1 to TRBJ1-5; D is uncertain. CDR3 length equals 15 residues. Germline CDR1 and CDR2: MNHNS and SASEGT. Trimming shortened V by 7 bases and J by 2 bases, and 15 bases separated the two germline ends. The CDR3 loop reads CASNDLGSGNQPQHF. The CDR3 DNA sequence: TGTGCCAGCAACGATCTAGGGTCGGGCAATCAGCCCCAGCATTTT.

The genes are TRBV15 and TRBJ2-7; 10 bases agree with TRBD2. Looked up from germline, CDR1 is LNHNV and CDR2 is YYDKDF (reference sequence). This CDR3 has 19 residues. The V and J ends lost 0 bases and 3 bases, in that order; junction bases with no gene match: 14. DNA of the CDR3: TGTGCCACCAGCAGAGATGGGCCAGCGGGAGGGTACAGAGGCTACGAGCAGTACTTC. Translated: CATSRDGPAGGYRGYEQYF.